Presented here are 13 T cell receptor beta chains from one specimen sequenced in a study of CD8 T cells in Susac syndrome. When the RNA was reverse transcribed, random hexamers were used with an input of roughly 0.45 to 1 ug. TCRdb re-called the immunoSEQ multiplex PCR reads through MiXCR, storing one row per CDR3 protein. Of 130,000 to 150,000 distinct CDR3 sequences in the sample, approximately 94% were seen once. The sample consisted of CD4+ T cells from PBMCs. All receptors derive from a human donor in good health.

This clonotype has a handful of counts. The chain employs TRBV9 and TRBJ2-7, with TRBD1 identical over 8 bases. The CDR3 is made up of 14 amino acids. The V gene's germline CDR1 is SGDLS and CDR2 YYNGEE. V was pared by 3 bases and J by 3 bases, with 5 bases of the junction left unmatched. DNA of the CDR3: TGTGCCAGCAGCGGCGGACAGGGTCACTACGAGCAGTACTTC. Amino acid sequence: CASSGGQGHYEQYF.

The chain couples TRBV9 to TRBJ2-2; TRBD1 matches 7 bases. This CDR3 comprises 15 residues. CDR1 is SGDLS, CDR2 YYNGEE, per germline. V was clipped by 5 bases and J by 9 bases; unmatched bases: 13. DNA for the CDR3: TGTGCCAGCAGTTACCGACAGGGATCGACCAGGGAGCTGTTTTTT. Its protein is CASSYRQGSTRELFF.

V gene TRBV7-6 combines with J gene TRBJ1-1; a weak D match, TRBD1 (6 bases). V was clipped by 5 bases and J by 2 bases, with 15 bases between them. Per the germline V gene, CDR1 is SGHVS and CDR2 is FNYEAQ. This CDR3 has 15 residues. DNA of the CDR3: TGTGCCAGCAGCCCGGTGTCGGGGGCCAACACTGAAGCTTTCTTT. Encoded protein: CASSPVSGANTEAFF.

The rearrangement links TRBV20-1 to TRBJ2-3; 10 nucleotides match TRBD2. This CDR3 has 15 residues. Germline V gene lookup returns CDR1 DFQATT and CDR2 SNEGSKA (reference sequence). The V segment lost 6 bases and the J segment 2 bases; nucleotides outside the gene matches: 8. The DNA of the CDR3 is TGCAGTGCAAACCTACTAGCGGGAATCACAGATACGCAGTATTTT. Its protein product is CSANLLAGITDTQYF.

The genes are TRBV5-1 and TRBJ2-3; 9 nucleotides agree with TRBD1. V lost 4 bases and J lost 3; bases outside the gene matches: 6. The CDR3 consists of 15 residues. Germline CDR1 is SGHRS and CDR2 is YFSETQ. CDR3 in amino acids: CASSQDRGMTDTQYF. In DNA form, the CDR3 reads TGCGCCAGCAGCCAGGACAGGGGAATGACAGATACGCAGTATTTT. Together with reference TRBV5-1 and TRBJ2-3, the CDR3 gives the full variable domain: KAGVTQTPRYLIKTRGQQVTLSCSPISGHRSVSWYQQTPGQGLQFLFEYFSETQRNKGNFPGRFSGRQFSNSRSEMNVSTLELGDSALYLCASSQDRGMTDTQYFGPGTRLTVL.

The V gene is TRBV5-1, the J gene TRBJ2-2, with 8 bases identical to TRBD1. V lost 0 bases, J lost 10 bases, and 5 bases stayed unmatched. Germline V lookup: CDR1 SGHRS, CDR2 YFSETQ. The CDR3 runs 14 residues. The CDR3 is CASSLAGGNEELFF. The CDR3 nucleotides read TGCGCCAGCAGCTTGGCAGGGGGCAATGAGGAGCTGTTTTTT.

V gene TRBV10-3 combines with J gene TRBJ1-4; maybe TRBD1 (6 bases). Per germline, CDR1 ENHRY and CDR2 SYGVKD. V was shortened by 3 bases and J by 3 bases, with 17 bases between the two germline ends. The CDR3 runs to 17 residues. The CDR3 coding sequence is TGTGCCATCAGTGAACTTCCCGGGGGCCTGTCTAATGAAAAACTGTTTTTT. It specifies CAISELPGGLSNEKLFF.

The CDR3 reads CASNGGPGPYEQYF. The DNA of the CDR3 is TGTGCCAGCAACGGCGGTCCAGGACCCTACGAGCAGTACTTC. V usage is TRBV6-1 and J usage is TRBJ2-7; D is unresolved. The germline V and J ends were trimmed by 7 bases and 2 bases, with 15 bases remaining between them. This CDR3 has 14 residues. CDR1 and CDR2 from the germline V gene are MNHNS and SASEGT.

J is TRBJ2-7 and V is TRBV20-1; weak D call: TRBD1 (6 bases). The V end was cut by 3 bases, the J end by 5 bases, with 11 bases between. The CDR3 consists of 12 residues. Germline CDR1 reads DFQATT; CDR2 reads SNEGSKA (reference sequence). The CDR3 loop is CSASTGFNEQYF. The CDR3 DNA is TGCAGTGCTAGCACAGGGTTCAACGAGCAGTACTTC.

This rearrangement joins TRBV2 to TRBJ2-7, with 9 positions matching TRBD1. Losses at the gene ends were 3 bases for V and 4 bases for J; bases not matched to a gene: 7. From germline, CDR1 is SNHLY and CDR2 FYNNEI. The CDR3 totals 15 residues. CDR3 sequence: CASSEIQGARYEQYF. The CDR3 DNA reads as TGTGCCAGCAGTGAGATACAGGGGGCTCGTTACGAGCAGTACTTC.

The chain combines TRBV30 with TRBJ2-7; D tentatively reads TRBD1 or TRBD2 (5 bases each). This CDR3 spans 13 amino acids. Germline CDR1 and CDR2: GTSNPN and SVGIG (reference sequence). V lost 8 bases to trimming and J lost 0 bases, with 14 bases between them. The CDR3 nucleotides read TGTGCCCGCAGGGCTACTAGCTCCTACGAGCAGTACTTC. It is translated as CARRATSSYEQYF.

The gene calls are TRBV4-2 and TRBJ2-2; 7 bases match TRBD2. V was pared by 4 bases and J by 4 bases, with 12 bases of the junction left unmatched. Germline assignment: CDR1 LGHNA and CDR2 YNFKEQ. The CDR3 covers 17 residues. Here the CDR3 reads CASSRATKRDLTGELFF. CDR3 sequence (DNA): TGTGCCAGCAGCCGAGCAACTAAGCGGGACCTCACCGGGGAGCTGTTTTTT.

This clonotype was recorded only once. The chain is built from TRBV20-1 and TRBJ2-3; TRBD2 matches 7 bases. The germline gives CDR1 DFQATT, CDR2 SNEGSKA (reference sequence). The CDR3 runs 15 residues. Trimming cost V 7 bases and J 1 base; bases outside gene matches: 11. The CDR3 sequence is CSVRSERGRTDTQYF. The DNA for the CDR3 is TGCAGTGTCCGTAGCGAGCGGGGACGCACAGATACGCAGTATTTT.